This entry is about one T cell receptor (beta chain). Its cognate antigen is unknown. Germline V CDR1 and CDR2: LNHDA, SQIVND (reference sequence). V was pared by 3 bases and J by 3 bases, with 11 bases of the junction left unmatched. This CDR3 has 18 residues. The PCR was carried out with 60 Vbeta primers and 13 Jbeta primers. TCRdb keeps only in-frame clones here, not all; method: immunoSEQ multiplex PCR. The sample shows about 140,000 clones, roughly two thirds of them seen only once. The sample belongs to a study of cytomegalovirus exposure and HLA in healthy donors. Overall study context: Earlier sequencing of 150 million to 200 million T cells yielded 120 million or so unique TCR beta sequences. Study findings and constraints: Confirmation in vitro established that three CMV-associated chains were specific for CMV antigens. Accurate predictions that matched the HLA-A and HLA-B alleles of most subjects were reportedly made from TCR beta sequences. A later analysis reportedly found fewer N-insertions in an Asian-associated ancestry cluster than the roughly 670-donor mean.

The rearrangement joins TRBV19 to TRBJ1-6, with TRBD1 identical over 7 bases. The sequenced material came from PBMCs. The receptor was isolated from a male donor in good health and CMV-seronegative. The CDR3 DNA follows: TGTGCCAGTAGTATCCGACCCAGGGGGAGATACTATAATTCACCCCTCCACTTT. Translated: CASSIRPRGRYYNSPLHF.